The entry below gives a single T cell receptor beta chain sequence along with its context. Antigen: not known. The data originate from a study of T cell responses to AZD1222 COVID-19 vaccine. Overall study results and limits: Within unmutated variant regions lay the reported targets of nearly half of spike-specific TCRs. There were mostly white British donors and more females than males, and clonal diversity was possibly underestimated.

The V and J ends lost 3 bases and 8 bases respectively, with 8 bases between them. The CDR3 is made up of 12 amino acids. Germline CDR1 reads SEHNR; CDR2 reads FQNEAQ (reference sequence). The protocol was immunoSEQ multiplex PCR, while the TCRdb copy is restricted to in-frame clones and leaves out a portion. The sample records about 130,000 clones, 80% to 90% being singletons. This TCR derives from an adult in good health. The material sequenced was peripheral blood, taken on day 0 of AZD1222 vaccination. The rearrangement joins TRBV7-9 to TRBJ2-1, with D perhaps TRBD2 (5 bases). CDR3 in amino acids: CASSFTEDEQFF. The CDR3 bases are TGTGCCAGCAGCTTTACGGAGGATGAGCAGTTCTTC.